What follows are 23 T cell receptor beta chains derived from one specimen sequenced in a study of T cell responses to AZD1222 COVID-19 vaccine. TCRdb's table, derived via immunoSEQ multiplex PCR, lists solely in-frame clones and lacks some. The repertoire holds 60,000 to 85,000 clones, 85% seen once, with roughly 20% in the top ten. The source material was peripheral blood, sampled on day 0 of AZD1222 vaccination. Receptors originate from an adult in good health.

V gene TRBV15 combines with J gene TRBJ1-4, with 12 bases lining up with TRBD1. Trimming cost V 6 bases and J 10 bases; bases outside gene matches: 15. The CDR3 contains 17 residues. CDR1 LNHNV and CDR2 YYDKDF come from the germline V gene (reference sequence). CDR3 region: CATSTPGQGAGGGKLFF. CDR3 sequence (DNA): TGTGCCACCAGTACCCCGGGACAGGGGGCGGGAGGCGGAAAACTGTTTTTT.

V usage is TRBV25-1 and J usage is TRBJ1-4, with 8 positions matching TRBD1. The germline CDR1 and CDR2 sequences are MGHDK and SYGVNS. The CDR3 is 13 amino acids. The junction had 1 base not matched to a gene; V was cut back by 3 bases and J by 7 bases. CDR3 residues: CASSDGTGEKLFF. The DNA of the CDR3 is TGTGCCAGCAGTGACGGGACAGGTGAAAAACTGTTTTTT.

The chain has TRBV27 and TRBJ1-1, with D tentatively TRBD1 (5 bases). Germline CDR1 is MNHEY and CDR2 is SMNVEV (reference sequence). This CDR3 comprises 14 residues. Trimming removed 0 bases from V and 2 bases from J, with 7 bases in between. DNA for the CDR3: TGTGCCAGCAGTTTATCGCAGGGAAACACTGAAGCTTTCTTT. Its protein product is CASSLSQGNTEAFF.

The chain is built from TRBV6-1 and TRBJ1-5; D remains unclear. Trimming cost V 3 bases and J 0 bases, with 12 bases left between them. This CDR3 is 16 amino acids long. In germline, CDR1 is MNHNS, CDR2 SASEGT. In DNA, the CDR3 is TGTGCCAGCAGTGATCTCTTGACTAATAGCAATCAGCCCCAGCATTTT. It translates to CASSDLLTNSNQPQHF.

DNA of the CDR3: TGTGCCAGCAGTTACGGGGGAGGGGCCTACGAGCAGTACTTC. It translates to CASSYGGGAYEQYF. The chain employs TRBV6-2 or TRBV6-3 and TRBJ2-7; 7 bases are a match to TRBD2. This CDR3 is built from 14 residues. V gave up 2 bases and J gave up 2 bases; unmatched junction bases: 3. Germline V gene sequence: CDR1 MNHEY, CDR2 SVGEGT.

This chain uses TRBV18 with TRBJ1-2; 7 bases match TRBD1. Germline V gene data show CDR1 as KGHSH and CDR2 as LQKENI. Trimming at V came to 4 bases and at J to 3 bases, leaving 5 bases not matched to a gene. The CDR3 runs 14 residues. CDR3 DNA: TGTGCCAGCTCACTTCGGACAGGAGACTATGGCTACACCTTC. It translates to CASSLRTGDYGYTF.

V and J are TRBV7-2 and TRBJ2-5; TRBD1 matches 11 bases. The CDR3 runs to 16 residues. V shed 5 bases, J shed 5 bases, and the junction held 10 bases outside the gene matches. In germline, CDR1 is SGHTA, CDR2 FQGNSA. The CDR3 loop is CASSVTSGTGGETQYF. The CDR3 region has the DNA TGTGCCAGCAGCGTCACTTCCGGGACAGGGGGGGAGACCCAGTACTTC. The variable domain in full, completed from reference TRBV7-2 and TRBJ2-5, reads GAGVSQSPSNKVTEKGKDVELRCDPISGHTALYWYRQSLGQGLEFLIYFQGNSAPDKSGLPSDRFSAERTGGSVSTLTIQRTQQEDSAVYLCASSVTSGTGGETQYFGPGTRLLVL.

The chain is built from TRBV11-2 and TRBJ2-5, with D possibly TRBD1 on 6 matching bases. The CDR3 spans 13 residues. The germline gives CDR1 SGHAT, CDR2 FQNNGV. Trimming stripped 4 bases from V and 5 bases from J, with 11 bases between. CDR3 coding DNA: TGTGCCAGCAGCTCAGGACAGACGGAGACCCAGTACTTC. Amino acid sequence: CASSSGQTETQYF.

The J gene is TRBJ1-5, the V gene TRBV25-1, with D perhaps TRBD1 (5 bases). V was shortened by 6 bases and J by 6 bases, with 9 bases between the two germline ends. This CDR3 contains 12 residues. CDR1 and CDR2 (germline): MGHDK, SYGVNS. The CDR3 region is CASRDGGQPQHF. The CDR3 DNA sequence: TGTGCCAGCAGAGACGGGGGTCAGCCCCAGCATTTT.

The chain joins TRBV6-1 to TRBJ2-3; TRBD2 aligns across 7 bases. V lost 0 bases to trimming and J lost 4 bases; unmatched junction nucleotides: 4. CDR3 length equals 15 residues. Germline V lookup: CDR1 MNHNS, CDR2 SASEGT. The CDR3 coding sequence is TGTGCCAGCAGTGAAGCGGGAGGGAGGTCAGATACGCAGTATTTT. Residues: CASSEAGGRSDTQYF.

Written as DNA, the CDR3 is TGTGCCAGCAGCCCCCGACAGGTGATGAACACTGAAGCTTTCTTT. It translates to CASSPRQVMNTEAFF. The chain links TRBV7-2 to TRBJ1-1, with D perhaps matching TRBD1 (6 bases). This CDR3 contains 15 residues. The V end was cut by 5 bases, the J end by 0 bases, with 13 bases between. CDR1 and CDR2 (germline): SGHTA, FQGNSA.

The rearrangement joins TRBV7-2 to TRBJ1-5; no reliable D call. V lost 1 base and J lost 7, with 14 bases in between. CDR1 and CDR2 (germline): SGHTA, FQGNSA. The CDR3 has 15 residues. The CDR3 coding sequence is TGTGCCAGCAGCTTAGAGGTCGGGGTAGTACAGCCCCAGCATTTT. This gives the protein CASSLEVGVVQPQHF.

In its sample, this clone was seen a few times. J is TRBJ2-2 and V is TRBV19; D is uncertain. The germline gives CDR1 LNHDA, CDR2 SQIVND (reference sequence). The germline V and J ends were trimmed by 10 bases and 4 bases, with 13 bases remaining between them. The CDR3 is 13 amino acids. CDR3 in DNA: TGTGCCACTGACGTCGGCTCCACCGGGGAGCTGTTTTTT. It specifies CATDVGSTGELFF.

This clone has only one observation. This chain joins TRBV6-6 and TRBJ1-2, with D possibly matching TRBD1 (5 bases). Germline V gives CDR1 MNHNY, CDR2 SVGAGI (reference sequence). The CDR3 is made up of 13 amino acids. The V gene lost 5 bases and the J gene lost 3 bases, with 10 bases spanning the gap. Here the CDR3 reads CASSRDGDYGYTF. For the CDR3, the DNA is TGTGCCAGCAGTAGGGACGGCGACTATGGCTACACCTTC.

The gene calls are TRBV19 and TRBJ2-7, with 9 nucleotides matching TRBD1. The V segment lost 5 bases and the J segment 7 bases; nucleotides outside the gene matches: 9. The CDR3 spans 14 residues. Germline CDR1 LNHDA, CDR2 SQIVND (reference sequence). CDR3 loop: CASSQTGGLVEQYF. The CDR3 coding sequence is TGTGCCAGTAGTCAGACAGGGGGTCTTGTGGAGCAGTACTTC.

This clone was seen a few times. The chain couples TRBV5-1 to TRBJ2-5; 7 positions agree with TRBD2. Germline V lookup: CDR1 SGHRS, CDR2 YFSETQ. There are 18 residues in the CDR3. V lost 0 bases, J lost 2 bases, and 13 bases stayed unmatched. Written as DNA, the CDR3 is TGCGCCAGCAGCTTGGCCAGGGTAGCGGGCCAGGTACAAGAGACCCAGTACTTC. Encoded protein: CASSLARVAGQVQETQYF. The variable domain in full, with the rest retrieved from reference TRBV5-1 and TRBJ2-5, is KAGVTQTPRYLIKTRGQQVTLSCSPISGHRSVSWYQQTPGQGLQFLFEYFSETQRNKGNFPGRFSGRQFSNSRSEMNVSTLELGDSALYLCASSLARVAGQVQETQYFGPGTRLLVL.

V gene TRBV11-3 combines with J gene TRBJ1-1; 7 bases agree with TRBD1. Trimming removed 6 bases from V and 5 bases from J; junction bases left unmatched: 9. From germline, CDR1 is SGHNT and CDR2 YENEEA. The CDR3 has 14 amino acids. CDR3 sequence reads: CASRGQGGWTEAFF. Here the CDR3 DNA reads TGTGCCAGCAGAGGGCAGGGGGGCTGGACTGAAGCTTTCTTT.

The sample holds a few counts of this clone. CDR3 region: CASSSSGVQETQYF. The CDR3 DNA reads as TGTGCCAGCAGCTCCTCTGGGGTTCAAGAGACCCAGTACTTC. This chain uses TRBV7-9 with TRBJ2-5, with D hard to call. Germline V gives CDR1 SEHNR, CDR2 FQNEAQ (reference sequence). Trimming removed 4 bases from V and 2 bases from J, with 11 bases in between. CDR3 length: 14 residues.

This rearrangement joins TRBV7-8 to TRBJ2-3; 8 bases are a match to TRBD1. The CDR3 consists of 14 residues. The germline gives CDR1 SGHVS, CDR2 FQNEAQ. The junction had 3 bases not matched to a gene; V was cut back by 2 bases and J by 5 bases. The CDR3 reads CASSLQGARDTQYF. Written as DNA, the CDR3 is TGTGCCAGCAGCTTACAGGGGGCGAGAGATACGCAGTATTTT.

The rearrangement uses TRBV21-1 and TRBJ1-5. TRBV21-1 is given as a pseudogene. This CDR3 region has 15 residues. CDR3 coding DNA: TGTGCCAGCACCTACAGACCGGCCCGGGGTCAGCCCCAGCATTTT. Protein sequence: CASTYRPARGQPQHF.

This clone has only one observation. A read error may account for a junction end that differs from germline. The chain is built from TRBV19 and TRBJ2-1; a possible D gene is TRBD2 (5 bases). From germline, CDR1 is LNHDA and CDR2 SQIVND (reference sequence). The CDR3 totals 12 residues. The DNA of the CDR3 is TGTGCCAGTAGAATAGCGCGATCTAAGCAGTTCTTC. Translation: CASRIARSKQFF.

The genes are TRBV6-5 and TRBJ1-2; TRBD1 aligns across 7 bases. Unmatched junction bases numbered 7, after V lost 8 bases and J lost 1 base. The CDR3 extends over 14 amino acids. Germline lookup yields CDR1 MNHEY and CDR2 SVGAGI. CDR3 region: CASGRTGVNYGYTF. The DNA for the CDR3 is TGTGCCAGCGGAAGGACAGGCGTTAACTATGGCTACACCTTC.

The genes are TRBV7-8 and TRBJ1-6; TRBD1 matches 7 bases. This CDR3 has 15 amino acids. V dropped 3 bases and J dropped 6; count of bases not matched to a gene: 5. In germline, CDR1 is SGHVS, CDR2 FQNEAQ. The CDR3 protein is CASSLEGASNSPLHF. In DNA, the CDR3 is TGTGCCAGCAGCTTGGAGGGGGCAAGTAATTCACCCCTCCACTTT.